Below, 26 T cell receptor beta chains from the same sample are listed, as sequenced in a study of T cell responses to AZD1222 COVID-19 vaccine. Method: immunoSEQ multiplex PCR; TCRdb's copy keeps in-frame clones and lacks some. The data show tens of thousands of clones, about 88% seen once. Sequences were derived from peripheral blood, sampled on day 0 of AZD1222 vaccination. Receptors were obtained from an adult in good health.

This chain links TRBV27 with TRBJ2-1; the match to TRBD2 covers 11 bases. Germline CDR1 reads MNHEY; CDR2 reads SMNVEV (reference sequence). Trimming at V came to 6 bases and at J to 9 bases, leaving 10 bases not matched to a gene. The CDR3 length is 15 residues. CDR3 residues: CASSPNSGRAGEQFF. DNA for the CDR3: TGTGCCAGCAGCCCAAATAGCGGGAGGGCCGGTGAGCAGTTCTTC.

This clone was seen a handful of times. Germline and junction disagree at one end, which may indicate a read error. The chain joins TRBV5-1 to TRBJ2-1; TRBD2 agrees at 7 bases. The CDR3 is 13 residues long. Per germline, CDR1 SGHRS and CDR2 YFSETQ. This CDR3 reads CACSFGLGRGQFF. For the CDR3, the DNA is TGCGCCTGCAGCTTCGGACTGGGGAGGGGGCAGTTCTTC.

V and J are TRBV7-9 and TRBJ2-5; tentative D call: TRBD1 (6 bases). Trimming took 5 bases from V and 0 from J, leaving 10 bases between them. CDR1 is SEHNR, CDR2 FQNEAQ, per germline (reference sequence). This CDR3 spans 14 amino acids. The CDR3 protein is CASSRRQDQETQYF. In DNA form, the CDR3 reads TGTGCCAGCAGCAGGAGACAGGACCAAGAGACCCAGTACTTC.

This clone was counted once. V is TRBV11-3 and J is TRBJ2-1; 9 bases line up with TRBD2. The V gene's germline CDR1 is SGHNT and CDR2 YENEEA. The CDR3 is 15 amino acids. The trim removed 4 bases at V and 2 bases at J, leaving 3 bases unmatched. The CDR3 DNA reads TGTGCCAGCAGCTATAGCGGGAGCACCTACAATGAGCAGTTCTTC. Its protein product is CASSYSGSTYNEQFF.

This rearrangement joins TRBV10-3 to TRBJ1-4; D might be TRBD1 (5 bases). The CDR3 is 15 residues long. The germline V and J ends were trimmed by 4 bases and 0 bases, with 9 bases remaining between them. In germline, CDR1 is ENHRY, CDR2 SYGVKD. The CDR3 loop is CAISAGLSTNEKLFF. CDR3 nucleotides: TGTGCCATCAGTGCGGGGCTTTCAACTAATGAAAAACTGTTTTTT.

In its sample, this clone was seen a few times. The V and J genes are TRBV6-4 and TRBJ2-3; D may be TRBD2 (5 bases). This CDR3 spans 14 amino acids. Looked up from germline, CDR1 is MRHNA and CDR2 is SNTAGT. The V and J ends lost 2 bases and 1 base respectively, with 7 bases between them. The CDR3 DNA reads as TGTGCCAGCAGTGACGGTAGCGGCACAGATACGCAGTATTTT. It is translated as CASSDGSGTDTQYF.

The chain combines TRBV7-9 with TRBJ1-2; D not resolved. Germline V gives CDR1 SEHNR, CDR2 FQNEAQ (reference sequence). The CDR3 covers 13 residues. The V and J ends lost 4 bases and 4 bases respectively, with 10 bases between them. The CDR3 nucleotides read TGTGCCAGCAGCTCTACGGAATTCTATGGCTACACCTTC. Its translation is CASSSTEFYGYTF.

In this sample, this clone turned up once. The chain employs TRBV6-6 and TRBJ2-5; 8 bases fit TRBD2. CDR1 and CDR2 (germline): MNHNY, SVGAGI (reference sequence). With 8 bases clipped from V and 4 bases from J, the junction kept 9 bases outside the gene matches. The CDR3 runs 14 residues. The CDR3 region has the DNA TGTGCCAGCGGCGGAGAGGCGGGAGGAGAGACCCAGTACTTC. Translating gives CASGGEAGGETQYF.

V usage is TRBV27 and J usage is TRBJ2-1; either TRBD1 or TRBD2 may fit D (5 bases each). Looked up from germline, CDR1 is MNHEY and CDR2 is SMNVEV (reference sequence). This CDR3 has 14 amino acids. V was pared by 6 bases and J by 8 bases, with 17 bases between. The CDR3 protein is CASSLVLGGHEQFF. The CDR3 DNA follows: TGTGCCAGCAGCCTAGTACTTGGGGGACATGAGCAGTTCTTC.

The CDR3 nucleotides read TGTGCCAGCCGAAAAGGGGGGGGGAACACTGAAGCTTTCTTT. Translation: CASRKGGGNTEAFF. The chain links TRBV3-1 (or the pseudogene TRBV3-2) to TRBJ1-1; possible D gene TRBD1, 6 bases. Germline lookup yields CDR1 LGHDT and CDR2 YNNKEL (reference sequence). The CDR3 loop spans 14 amino acids. Trimming took off 8 bases at V and 1 base at J, with 14 bases between the two ends.

This clone has more than one count but fewer than ten. This chain links TRBV29-1 with TRBJ1-1; 9 nucleotides align to TRBD1. This CDR3 contains 14 residues. Germline V gives CDR1 SQVTM, CDR2 ANQGSEA. V shed 5 bases and J 5 bases; nucleotides not matched to a gene: 9. DNA for the CDR3: TGCAGCGTTTATCCCGGACAGGGGCCAACTGAAGCTTTCTTT. Translated: CSVYPGQGPTEAFF.

The chain recombines TRBV11-2 with TRBJ1-5, with a tentative D call TRBD1 (5 bases). The V gene's germline CDR1 is SGHAT and CDR2 FQNNGV. V dropped 5 bases and J dropped 1 base, with 6 bases sitting between them. This CDR3 has 13 amino acids. The CDR3 DNA is TGTGCCAGCAGCGGGGGGAGCAATCAGCCCCAGCATTTT. Its translation is CASSGGSNQPQHF.

The V gene is TRBV28, the J gene TRBJ2-7; 8 positions match TRBD2. J was trimmed by 4 bases and V by 2 bases; bases with no gene match: 7. Germline-derived CDR1 and CDR2 are MDHEN and SYDVKM. The CDR3 length is 15 residues. CDR3 sequence reads: CASSLTGGPGYEQYF. In DNA, the CDR3 is TGTGCCAGCAGTTTAACGGGAGGGCCTGGGTACGAGCAGTACTTC.

A remark on this clone: Additional DNA sequences in this sample encode the identical CDR3. The chain recombines TRBV4-3 with TRBJ1-1, with a possible D match to TRBD1 (6 bases). CDR3 length: 16 amino acids. Germline assignment: CDR1 LGHNA and CDR2 YSLEER. The germline V and J ends were trimmed by 0 bases and 1 base, with 12 bases remaining between them. CDR3 DNA sequence: TGCGCCAGCAGCCAAGATCGGAGGGGGTCGAACACTGAAGCTTTCTTT. Protein: CASSQDRRGSNTEAFF.

The rearrangement uses TRBV7-9 and TRBJ2-2; TRBD1 aligns across 7 bases. The CDR3 has 14 amino acids. Germline V gives CDR1 SEHNR, CDR2 FQNEAQ (reference sequence). V shed 5 bases and J 8 bases; nucleotides not matched to a gene: 8. CDR3 sequence: CASSPPRGWGELFF. In DNA, the CDR3 is TGTGCCAGCAGCCCGCCCAGGGGGTGGGGGGAGCTGTTTTTT.

The rearrangement links TRBV5-1 to TRBJ2-5; D possibly corresponds to TRBD2 (5 bases). With 4 bases removed from V and 5 bases from J, the gap between germline ends came to 21 bases. The germline CDR1 and CDR2 sequences are SGHRS and YFSETQ. The CDR3 is 16 residues long. This CDR3 is CASSRGWVKGVETQYF. The CDR3 nucleotides are TGCGCCAGCAGCCGTGGGTGGGTTAAGGGAGTGGAGACCCAGTACTTC.

The chain carries TRBV19 and TRBJ1-2; possible D gene TRBD1, 5 bases. The V gene's germline CDR1 is LNHDA and CDR2 SQIVND (reference sequence). Trimming removed 7 bases at V and 5 bases at J, with 14 bases between. This CDR3 contains 13 residues. CDR3 protein: CASTRRGTYGYTF. CDR3 nucleotides: TGTGCCAGTACTAGGCGGGGGACTTATGGCTACACCTTC.

This chain uses TRBV19 with TRBJ2-1, with a tentative D call TRBD2 (6 bases). Germline V gene sequence: CDR1 LNHDA, CDR2 SQIVND (reference sequence). The V end lost 5 bases, the J end lost 5 bases, and 19 bases lay between the germline ends. There are 16 residues in the CDR3. The CDR3: CASSPVRGIKHNEQFF. CDR3 bases: TGTGCCAGTAGTCCAGTTCGGGGGATTAAACACAATGAGCAGTTCTTC. The full variable domain, completed using reference TRBV19 and TRBJ2-1, is DGGITQSPKYLFRKEGQNVTLSCEQNLNHDAMYWYRQDPGQGLRLIYYSQIVNDFQKGDIAEGYSVSREKKESFPLTVTSAQKNPTAFYLCASSPVRGIKHNEQFFGPGTRLTVL.

V and J are TRBV29-1 and TRBJ2-3; a weak D match, TRBD2 (6 bases). The CDR3 contains 14 residues. Germline V gene data show CDR1 as SQVTM and CDR2 as ANQGSEA. Trimming removed 5 bases at V and 0 bases at J, with 12 bases between. CDR3 residues: CSVRRGASTDTQYF. The CDR3 bases are TGCAGCGTTCGGCGCGGGGCTAGCACAGATACGCAGTATTTT.

The chain uses TRBV7-8 and TRBJ2-3, with D perhaps assigned TRBD1 or TRBD2 (5 bases each). Germline assignment: CDR1 SGHVS and CDR2 FQNEAQ. V was shortened by 5 bases and J by 0 bases, with 12 bases between the two germline ends. The CDR3 has 15 amino acids. CDR3 sequence: CASSTRDGSTDTQYF. CDR3 nucleotides: TGTGCCAGCAGCACACGGGACGGAAGCACAGATACGCAGTATTTT. Combining the CDR3 with reference TRBV7-8 and TRBJ2-3 gives the whole variable domain GAGVSQSPRYKVAKRGQDVALRCDPISGHVSLFWYQQALGQGPEFLTYFQNEAQLDKSGLPSDRFFAERPEGSVSTLKIQRTQQEDSAVYLCASSTRDGSTDTQYFGPGTRLTVL.

The chain has TRBV19 and TRBJ2-4; perhaps TRBD1 as D (5 bases). Trimming cost V 7 bases and J 0 bases, with 19 bases left between them. From germline, CDR1 is LNHDA and CDR2 SQIVND (reference sequence). This CDR3 comprises 17 residues. CDR3 loop: CASTQRLGVGAKNIQYF. CDR3 in DNA: TGTGCCAGTACCCAGAGGTTAGGGGTTGGAGCCAAAAACATTCAGTACTTC.

CDR3 bases: TGTGCCAGCAGCCCCCGGACAGCTAGCACAGATACGCAGTATTTT. As protein: CASSPRTASTDTQYF. The chain carries TRBV11-1 and TRBJ2-3, with TRBD1 as a possible D gene (6 bases). Germline V gene sequence: CDR1 SGHAT, CDR2 FQDESV (reference sequence). This CDR3 is 15 amino acids long. V gave up 5 bases and J gave up 0 bases, with 12 bases separating them.

This chain uses TRBV7-2 with TRBJ1-1; unclear D gene. The CDR3 contains 14 residues. Germline-derived CDR1 and CDR2 are SGHTA and FQGNSA. The V gene lost 7 bases and the J gene lost 0 bases, with 12 bases spanning the gap. The CDR3: CASTVRILNTEAFF. The CDR3 DNA sequence: TGTGCCAGCACCGTTCGGATTCTGAACACTGAAGCTTTCTTT.

This clone was observed a single time. This chain links TRBV30 with TRBJ1-1; TRBD1 aligns across 7 bases. This CDR3 has 13 amino acids. The trim removed 7 bases at V and 6 bases at J, leaving 11 bases unmatched. Germline CDR1 GTSNPN, CDR2 SVGIG (reference sequence). The CDR3 DNA reads TGTGCCTCCCGACAGGGAGGAGGCTCTGAAGCTTTCTTT. Encoded protein: CASRQGGGSEAFF.

This chain uses TRBV28 with TRBJ1-4; TRBD1 matches at 12 bases. Germline trimming cut 8 bases from V and 5 bases from J; bases unmatched to any gene: 12. The CDR3 spans 17 residues. CDR1 MDHEN and CDR2 SYDVKM come from the germline V gene. CDR3 sequence (DNA): TGTGCCAGCTCAGAGGGGACAGGGGGCGTCGGGAATGAAAAACTGTTTTTT. Its protein product is CASSEGTGGVGNEKLFF.

The rearrangement links TRBV15 to TRBJ2-5, with 10 positions matching TRBD1. Germline V gene data show CDR1 as LNHNV and CDR2 as YYDKDF (reference sequence). Unmatched junction bases numbered 3, after V lost 6 bases and J lost 2 bases. There are 14 residues in the CDR3. CDR3 in amino acids: CATRTGGLQETQYF. CDR3 in DNA: TGTGCCACCAGGACAGGGGGCCTACAAGAGACCCAGTACTTC.